This TCR beta chain was identified in a study of CD8 T cells in ankylosing spondylitis. Germline V gene sequence: CDR1 SGHRS, CDR2 YFSETQ. The CDR3 is made up of 14 amino acids. V shed 0 bases and J shed 1 base, with 7 bases lying between them. This clonotype was seen only a few times. Its antigen is undetermined. One entry per CDR3 protein results from TCRdb running MiXCR on the 5' RACE reads. The sample consists of roughly 60,000 distinct CDR3 sequences, approximately 5.7% of them appearing once. Regarding the study as a whole: Past studies reported some motif variants in reactive arthritis synovial fluid and blood. Reportedly, matched ankylosing spondylitis synovial fluid was significantly enriched for disease-linked clones. Seemingly characteristic of ankylosing spondylitis blood was a TCR beta motif consisting of fewer than 10 highly homologous variants.

Material for sequencing was synovial fluid, either unsorted or a sorted T cell fraction (not recorded which). The V call is TRBV5-1, the J call TRBJ1-1; D is unresolved. This clonotype originated in a male donor with ankylosing spondylitis. This CDR3 is CASSLAGWNTEAFF. The CDR3, as DNA: TGCGCCAGCAGCTTGGCAGGCTGGAACACTGAAGCTTTCTTT.